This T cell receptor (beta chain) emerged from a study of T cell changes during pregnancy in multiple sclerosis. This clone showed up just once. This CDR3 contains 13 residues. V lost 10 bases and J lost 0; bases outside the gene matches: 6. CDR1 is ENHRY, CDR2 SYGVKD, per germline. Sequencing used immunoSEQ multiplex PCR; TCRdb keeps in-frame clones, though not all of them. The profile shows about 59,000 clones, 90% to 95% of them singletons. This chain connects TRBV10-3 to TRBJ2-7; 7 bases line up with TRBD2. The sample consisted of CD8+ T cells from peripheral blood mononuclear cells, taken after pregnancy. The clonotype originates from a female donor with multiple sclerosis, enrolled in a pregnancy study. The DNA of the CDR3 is TGTGCCACCCAGGGCGGGAGCTCCTACGAGCAGTACTTC. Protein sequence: CATQGGSSYEQYF.